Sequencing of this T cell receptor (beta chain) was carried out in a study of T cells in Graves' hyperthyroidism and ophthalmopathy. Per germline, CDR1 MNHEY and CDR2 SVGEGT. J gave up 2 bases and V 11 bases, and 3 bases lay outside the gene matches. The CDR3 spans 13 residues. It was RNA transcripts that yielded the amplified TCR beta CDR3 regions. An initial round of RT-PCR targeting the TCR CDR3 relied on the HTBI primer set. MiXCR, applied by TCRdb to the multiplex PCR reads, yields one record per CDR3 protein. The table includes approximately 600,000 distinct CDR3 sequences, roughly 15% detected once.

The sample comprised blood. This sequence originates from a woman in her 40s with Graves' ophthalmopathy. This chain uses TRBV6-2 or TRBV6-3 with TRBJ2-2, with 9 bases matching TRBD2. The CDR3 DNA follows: TGTGCCGGGGGACTAGCAAACACCGGGGAGCTGTTTTTT. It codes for CAGGLANTGELFF.